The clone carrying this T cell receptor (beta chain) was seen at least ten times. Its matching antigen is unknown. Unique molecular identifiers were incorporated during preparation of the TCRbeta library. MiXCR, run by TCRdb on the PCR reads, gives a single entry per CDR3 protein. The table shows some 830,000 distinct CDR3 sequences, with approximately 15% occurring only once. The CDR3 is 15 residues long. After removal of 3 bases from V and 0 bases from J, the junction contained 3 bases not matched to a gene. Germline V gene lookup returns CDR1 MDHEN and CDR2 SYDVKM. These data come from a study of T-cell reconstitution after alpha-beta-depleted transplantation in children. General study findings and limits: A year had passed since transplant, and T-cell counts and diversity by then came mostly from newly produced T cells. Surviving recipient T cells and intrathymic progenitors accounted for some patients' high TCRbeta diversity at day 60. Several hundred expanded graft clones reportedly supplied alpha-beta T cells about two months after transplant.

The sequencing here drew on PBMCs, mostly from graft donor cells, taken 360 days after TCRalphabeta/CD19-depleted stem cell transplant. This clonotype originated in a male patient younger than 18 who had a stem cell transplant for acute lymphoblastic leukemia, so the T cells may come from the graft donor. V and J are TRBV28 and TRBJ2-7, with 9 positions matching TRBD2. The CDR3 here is CASSFPSGDSYEQYF. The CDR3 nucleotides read TGTGCCAGCAGTTTCCCTAGCGGGGACTCCTACGAGCAGTACTTC.